This TCR beta chain was captured by sequencing in a study of T cell responses to AZD1222 COVID-19 vaccine. Broader study findings: Clonal diversity was possibly underestimated; the donors were predominantly white British and more often female. An increase in Spike-specific TCR breadth and depth was observed after two AZD1222 doses.

V was trimmed by 4 bases and J by 9 bases, leaving 16 bases between them. Looked up from germline, CDR1 is SGHDN and CDR2 is FVKESK. The CDR3 length is 14 residues. Profiling relied on immunoSEQ multiplex PCR, and the TCRdb table lists in-frame clones only, not all of them. The sample gives approximately 110,000 clones, approximately 90% of which show up once; 2% to 3% is in the top ten. Concerning this clone: Antigen unknown.

The chain recombines TRBV14 with TRBJ2-4; tentative D call: TRBD1 (7 bases). The source is an adult in good health. The sample here was peripheral blood, taken on day 0 of AZD1222 vaccination. The CDR3 reads CASSPGPGGIIQYF. For the CDR3, the DNA is TGTGCCAGCAGCCCCGGGCCAGGGGGGATCATTCAGTACTTC.